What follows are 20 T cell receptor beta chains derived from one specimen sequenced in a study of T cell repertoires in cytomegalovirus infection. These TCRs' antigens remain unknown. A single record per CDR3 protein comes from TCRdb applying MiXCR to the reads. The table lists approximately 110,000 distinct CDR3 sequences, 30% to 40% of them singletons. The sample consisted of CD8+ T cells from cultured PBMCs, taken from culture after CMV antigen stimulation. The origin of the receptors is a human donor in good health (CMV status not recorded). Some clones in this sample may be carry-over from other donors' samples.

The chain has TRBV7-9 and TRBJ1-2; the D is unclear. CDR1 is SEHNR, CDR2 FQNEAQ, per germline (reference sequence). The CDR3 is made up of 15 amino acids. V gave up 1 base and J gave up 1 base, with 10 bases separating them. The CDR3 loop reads CASSLGAVLNYGYTF. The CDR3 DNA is TGTGCCAGCAGCTTAGGGGCAGTACTTAACTATGGCTACACCTTC.

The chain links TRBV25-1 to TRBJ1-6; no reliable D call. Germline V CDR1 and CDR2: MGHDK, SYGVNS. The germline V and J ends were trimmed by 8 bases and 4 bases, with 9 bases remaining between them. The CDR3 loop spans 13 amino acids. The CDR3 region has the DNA TGTGCCAGCGCAGCCCTATATAATTCACCCCTCCACTTT. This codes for CASAALYNSPLHF.

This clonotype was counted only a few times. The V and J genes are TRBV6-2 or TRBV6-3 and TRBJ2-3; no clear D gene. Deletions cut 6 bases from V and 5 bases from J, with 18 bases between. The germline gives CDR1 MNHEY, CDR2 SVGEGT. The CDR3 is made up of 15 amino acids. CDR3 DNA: TGTGCCAGCAGCCCGCCTCTAACCGTCGAAGATACGCAGTATTTT. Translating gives CASSPPLTVEDTQYF.

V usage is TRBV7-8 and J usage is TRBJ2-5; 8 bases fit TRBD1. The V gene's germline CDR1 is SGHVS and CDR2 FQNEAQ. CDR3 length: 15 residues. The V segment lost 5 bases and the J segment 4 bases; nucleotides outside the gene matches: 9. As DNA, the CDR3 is TGTGCCAGCAGCATACTACAGGGGGTTCGAGAGACCCAGTACTTC. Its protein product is CASSILQGVRETQYF.

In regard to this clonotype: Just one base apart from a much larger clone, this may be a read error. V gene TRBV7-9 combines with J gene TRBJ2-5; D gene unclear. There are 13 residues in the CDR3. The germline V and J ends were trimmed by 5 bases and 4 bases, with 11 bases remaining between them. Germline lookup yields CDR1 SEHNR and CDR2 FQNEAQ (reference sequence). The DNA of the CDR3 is TGTGCCAGCAGCCAAAAAGGGCCAGAGACCCAGTACTTC. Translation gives CASSQKGPETQYF.

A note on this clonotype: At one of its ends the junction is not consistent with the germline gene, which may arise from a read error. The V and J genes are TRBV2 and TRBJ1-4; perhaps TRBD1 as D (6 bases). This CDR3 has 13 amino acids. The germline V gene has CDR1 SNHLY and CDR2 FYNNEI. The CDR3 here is CTSFDRTNEKLFF. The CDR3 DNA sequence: TGTACCAGCTTCGACAGGACTAATGAAAAACTGTTTTTT. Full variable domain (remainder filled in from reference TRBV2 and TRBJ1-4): EPEVTQTPSHQVTQMGQEVILRCVPISNHLYFYWYRQILGQKVEFLVSFYNNEISEKSEIFDDQFSVERPDGSNFTLKIRSTKLEDSAMYFCTSFDRTNEKLFFGSGTQLSVL.

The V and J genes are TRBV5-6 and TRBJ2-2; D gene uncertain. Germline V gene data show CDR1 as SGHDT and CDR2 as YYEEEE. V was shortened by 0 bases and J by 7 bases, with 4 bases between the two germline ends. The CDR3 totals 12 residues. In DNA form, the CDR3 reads TGTGCCAGCAGCTTGGTGGACGGGGAGCTGTTTTTT. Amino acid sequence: CASSLVDGELFF. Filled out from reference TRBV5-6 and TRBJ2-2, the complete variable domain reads DAGVTQSPTHLIKTRGQQVTLRCSPKSGHDTVSWYQQALGQGPQFIFQYYEEEERQRGNFPDRFSGHQFPNYSSELNVNALLLGDSALYLCASSLVDGELFFGEGSRLTVL.

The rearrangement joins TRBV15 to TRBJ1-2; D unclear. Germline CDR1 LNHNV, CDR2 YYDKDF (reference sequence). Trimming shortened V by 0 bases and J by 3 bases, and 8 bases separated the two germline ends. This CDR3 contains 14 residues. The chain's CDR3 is CATSREAGDYGYTF. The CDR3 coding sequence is TGTGCCACCAGCAGAGAGGCAGGAGACTATGGCTACACCTTC.

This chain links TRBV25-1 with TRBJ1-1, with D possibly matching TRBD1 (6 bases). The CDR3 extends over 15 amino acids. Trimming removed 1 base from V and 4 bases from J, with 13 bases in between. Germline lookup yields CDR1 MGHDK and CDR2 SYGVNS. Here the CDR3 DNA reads TGTGCCAGCAGTGAATTTGCAGGGGAGGCCACTGAAGCTTTCTTT. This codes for CASSEFAGEATEAFF.

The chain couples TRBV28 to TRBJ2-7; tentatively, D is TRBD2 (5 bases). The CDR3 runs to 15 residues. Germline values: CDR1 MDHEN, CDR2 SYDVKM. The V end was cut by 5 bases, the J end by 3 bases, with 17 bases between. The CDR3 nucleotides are TGTGCCAGCAGTGCCTGGGGTTCGGGGAACTACGAGCAGTACTTC. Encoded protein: CASSAWGSGNYEQYF.

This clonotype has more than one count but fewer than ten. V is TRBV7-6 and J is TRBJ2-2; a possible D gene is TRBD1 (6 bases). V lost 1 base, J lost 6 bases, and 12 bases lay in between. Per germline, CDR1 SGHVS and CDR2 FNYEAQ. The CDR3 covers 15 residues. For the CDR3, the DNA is TGTGCCAGCAGCTTAGAAGGCAGGGGAGCCGGGGAGCTGTTTTTT. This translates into CASSLEGRGAGELFF.

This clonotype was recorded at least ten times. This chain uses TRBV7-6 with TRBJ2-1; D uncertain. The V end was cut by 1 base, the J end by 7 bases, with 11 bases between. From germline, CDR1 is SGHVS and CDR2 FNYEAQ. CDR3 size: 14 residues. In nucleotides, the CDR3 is TGTGCCAGCAGCTTAGGAGGACCCAGGAATGAGCAGTTCTTC. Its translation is CASSLGGPRNEQFF.

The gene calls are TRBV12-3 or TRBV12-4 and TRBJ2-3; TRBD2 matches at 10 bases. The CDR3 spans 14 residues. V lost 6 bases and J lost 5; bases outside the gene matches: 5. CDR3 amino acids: CASSPRLAGDTQYF. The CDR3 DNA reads TGTGCCAGCAGCCCGCGACTAGCGGGAGATACGCAGTATTTT.

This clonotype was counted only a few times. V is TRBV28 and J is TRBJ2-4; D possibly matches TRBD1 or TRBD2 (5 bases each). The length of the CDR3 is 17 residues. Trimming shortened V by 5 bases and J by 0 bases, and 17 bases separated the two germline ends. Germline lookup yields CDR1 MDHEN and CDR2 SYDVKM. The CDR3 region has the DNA TGTGCCAGCAGTAGGTCCCCGGGGCCCTTAGCCAAAAACATTCAGTACTTC. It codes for CASSRSPGPLAKNIQYF.

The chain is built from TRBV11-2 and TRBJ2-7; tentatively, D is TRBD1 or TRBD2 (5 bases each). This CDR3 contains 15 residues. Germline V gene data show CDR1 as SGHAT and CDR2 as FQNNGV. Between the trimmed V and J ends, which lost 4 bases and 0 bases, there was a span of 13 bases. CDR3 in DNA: TGTGCCAGCAGCTCCGGGACCCGGAGCTCCTACGAGCAGTACTTC. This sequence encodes CASSSGTRSSYEQYF. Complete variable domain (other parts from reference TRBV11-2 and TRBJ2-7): EAGVAQSPRYKIIEKRQSVAFWCNPISGHATLYWYQQILGQGPKLLIQFQNNGVVDDSQLPKDRFSAERLKGVDSTLKIQPAKLEDSAVYLCASSSGTRSSYEQYFGPGTRLTVT.

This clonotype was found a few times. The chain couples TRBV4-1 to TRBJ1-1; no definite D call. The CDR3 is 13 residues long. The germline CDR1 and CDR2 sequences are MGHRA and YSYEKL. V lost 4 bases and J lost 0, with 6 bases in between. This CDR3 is CASSLTLNTEAFF. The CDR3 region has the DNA TGCGCCAGCAGCCTAACACTGAACACTGAAGCTTTCTTT.

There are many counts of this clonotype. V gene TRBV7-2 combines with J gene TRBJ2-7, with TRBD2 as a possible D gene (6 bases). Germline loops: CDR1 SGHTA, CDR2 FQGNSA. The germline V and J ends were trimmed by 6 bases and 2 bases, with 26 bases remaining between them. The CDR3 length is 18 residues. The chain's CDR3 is CASSSNLAFVSGPYEQYF. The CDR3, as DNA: TGTGCCAGCAGTTCGAACCTTGCTTTTGTCAGCGGGCCCTACGAGCAGTACTTC.

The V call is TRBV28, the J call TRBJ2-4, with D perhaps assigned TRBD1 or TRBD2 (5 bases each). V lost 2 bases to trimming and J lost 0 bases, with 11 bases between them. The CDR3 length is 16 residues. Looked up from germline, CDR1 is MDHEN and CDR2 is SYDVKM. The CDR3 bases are TGTGCCAGCAGTTTACGGGACCTCCTAGCCAAAAACATTCAGTACTTC. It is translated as CASSLRDLLAKNIQYF.

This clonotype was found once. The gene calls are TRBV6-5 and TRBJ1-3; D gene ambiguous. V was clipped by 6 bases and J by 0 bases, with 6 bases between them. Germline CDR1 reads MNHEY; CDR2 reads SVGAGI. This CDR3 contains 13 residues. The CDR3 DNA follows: TGTGCCAGCAGCTGGGGCTCTGGAAACACCATATATTTT. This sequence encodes CASSWGSGNTIYF.

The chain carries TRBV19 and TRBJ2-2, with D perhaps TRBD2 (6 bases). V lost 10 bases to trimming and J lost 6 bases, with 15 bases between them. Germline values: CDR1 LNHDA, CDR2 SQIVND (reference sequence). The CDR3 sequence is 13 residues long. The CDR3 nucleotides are TGTGCCACGGGAGCCTACAGCGCCGGGGAGCTGTTTTTT. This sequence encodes CATGAYSAGELFF.